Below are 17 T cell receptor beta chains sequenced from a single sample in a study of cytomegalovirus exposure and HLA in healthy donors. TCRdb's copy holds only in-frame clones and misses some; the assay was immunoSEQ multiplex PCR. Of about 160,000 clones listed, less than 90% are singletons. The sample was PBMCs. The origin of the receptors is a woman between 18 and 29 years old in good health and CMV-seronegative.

The chain's CDR3 is CASYSPGRGTYEQYF. The CDR3 nucleotides read TGTGCCAGCTACTCCCCGGGACGGGGGACCTACGAGCAGTACTTC. The V call is TRBV27, the J call TRBJ2-7, with D possibly TRBD2 on 6 matching bases. V shed 8 bases and J shed 2 bases, with 19 bases lying between them. CDR1 is MNHEY and CDR2 is SMNVEV in the germline V gene (reference sequence). The CDR3 contains 15 residues.

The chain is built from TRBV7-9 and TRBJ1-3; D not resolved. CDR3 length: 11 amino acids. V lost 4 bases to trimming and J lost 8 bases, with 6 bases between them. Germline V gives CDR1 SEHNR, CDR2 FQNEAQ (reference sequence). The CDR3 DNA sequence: TGTGCCAGCAGCTCACATGACACCATATATTTT. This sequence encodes CASSSHDTIYF.

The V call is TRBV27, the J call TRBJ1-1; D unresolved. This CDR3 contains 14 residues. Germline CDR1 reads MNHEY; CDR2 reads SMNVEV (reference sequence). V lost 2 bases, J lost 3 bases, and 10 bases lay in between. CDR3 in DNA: TGTGCCAGCAGTTTAGGGTTCGGGGACACTGAAGCTTTCTTT. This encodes CASSLGFGDTEAFF.

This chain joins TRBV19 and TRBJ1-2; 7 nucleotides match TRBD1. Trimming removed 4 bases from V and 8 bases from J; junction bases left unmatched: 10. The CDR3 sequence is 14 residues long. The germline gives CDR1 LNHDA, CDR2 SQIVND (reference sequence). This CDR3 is CASSTVTGVAGYTF. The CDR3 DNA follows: TGTGCCAGTAGTACGGTAACAGGGGTAGCCGGCTACACCTTC.

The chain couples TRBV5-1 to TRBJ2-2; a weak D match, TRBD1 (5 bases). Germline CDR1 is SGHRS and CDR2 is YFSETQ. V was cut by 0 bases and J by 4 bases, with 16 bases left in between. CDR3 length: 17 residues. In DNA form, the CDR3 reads TGCGCCAGCAGCTTGGGGTTCAGGGCAGGAACCACCGGGGAGCTGTTTTTT. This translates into CASSLGFRAGTTGELFF.

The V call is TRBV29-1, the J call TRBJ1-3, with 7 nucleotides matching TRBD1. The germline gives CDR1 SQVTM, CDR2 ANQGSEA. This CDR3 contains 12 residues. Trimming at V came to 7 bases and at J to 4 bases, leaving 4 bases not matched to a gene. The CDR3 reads CSAGTEGNTIYF. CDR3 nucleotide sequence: TGCAGCGCGGGGACAGAAGGAAACACCATATATTTT.

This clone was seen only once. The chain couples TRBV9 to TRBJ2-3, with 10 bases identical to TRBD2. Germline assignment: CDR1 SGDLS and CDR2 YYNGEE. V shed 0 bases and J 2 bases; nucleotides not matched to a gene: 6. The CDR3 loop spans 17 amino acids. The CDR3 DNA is TGTGCCAGCAGCGTAGCTGCTAGCGGGGGCCCCACAGATACGCAGTATTTT. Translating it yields CASSVAASGGPTDTQYF.

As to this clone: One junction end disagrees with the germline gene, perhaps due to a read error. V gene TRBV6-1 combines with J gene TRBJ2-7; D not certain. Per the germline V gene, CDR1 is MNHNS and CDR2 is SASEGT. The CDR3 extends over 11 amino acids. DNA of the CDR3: TGTGCCAGCGAGGAATACTACGAACAGTACTTC. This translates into CASEEYYEQYF.

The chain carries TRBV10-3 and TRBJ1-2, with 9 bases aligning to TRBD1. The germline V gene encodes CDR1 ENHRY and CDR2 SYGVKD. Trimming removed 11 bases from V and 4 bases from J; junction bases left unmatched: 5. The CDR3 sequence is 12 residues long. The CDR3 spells CAATGGPYGYTF. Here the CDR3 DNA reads TGTGCCGCTACAGGGGGCCCCTATGGCTACACCTTC.

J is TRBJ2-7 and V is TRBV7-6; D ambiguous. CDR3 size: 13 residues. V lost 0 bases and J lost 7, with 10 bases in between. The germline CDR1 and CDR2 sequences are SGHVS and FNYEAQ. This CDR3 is CASSLASGVEQYF. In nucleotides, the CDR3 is TGTGCCAGCAGCTTAGCGTCGGGTGTTGAGCAGTACTTC.

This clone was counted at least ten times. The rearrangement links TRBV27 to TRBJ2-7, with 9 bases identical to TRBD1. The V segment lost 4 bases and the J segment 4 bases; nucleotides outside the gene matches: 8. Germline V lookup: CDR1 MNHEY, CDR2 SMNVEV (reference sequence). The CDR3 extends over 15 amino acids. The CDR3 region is CASSWPGQGIYEQYF. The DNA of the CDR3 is TGTGCCAGCAGTTGGCCGGGACAGGGTATATACGAGCAGTACTTC.

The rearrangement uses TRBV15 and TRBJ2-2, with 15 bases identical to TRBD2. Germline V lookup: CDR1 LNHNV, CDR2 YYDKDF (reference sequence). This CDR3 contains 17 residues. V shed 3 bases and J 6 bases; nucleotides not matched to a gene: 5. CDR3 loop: CATSRDRTSGRAGELFF. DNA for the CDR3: TGTGCCACCAGCAGGGATCGGACTAGCGGGAGGGCCGGGGAGCTGTTTTTT.

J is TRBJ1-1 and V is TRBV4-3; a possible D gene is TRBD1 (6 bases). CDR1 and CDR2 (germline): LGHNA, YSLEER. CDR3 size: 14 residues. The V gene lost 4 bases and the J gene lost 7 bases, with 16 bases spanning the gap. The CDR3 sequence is CASSPLGAQDEAFF. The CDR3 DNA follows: TGCGCCAGCAGCCCCCTGGGGGCGCAGGATGAAGCTTTCTTT.

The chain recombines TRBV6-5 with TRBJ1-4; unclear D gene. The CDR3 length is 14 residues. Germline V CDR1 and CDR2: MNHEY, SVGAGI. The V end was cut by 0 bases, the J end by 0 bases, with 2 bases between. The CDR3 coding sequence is TGTGCCAGCAGTTACTCCACAACTAATGAAAAACTGTTTTTT. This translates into CASSYSTTNEKLFF.

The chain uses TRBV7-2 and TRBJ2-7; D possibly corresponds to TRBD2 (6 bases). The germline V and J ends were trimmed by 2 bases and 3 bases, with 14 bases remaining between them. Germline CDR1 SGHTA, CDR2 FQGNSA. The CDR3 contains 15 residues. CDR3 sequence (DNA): TGTGCCAGCAGCTTATCCGGGACTGGCTTCTACGAGCAGTACTTC. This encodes CASSLSGTGFYEQYF.

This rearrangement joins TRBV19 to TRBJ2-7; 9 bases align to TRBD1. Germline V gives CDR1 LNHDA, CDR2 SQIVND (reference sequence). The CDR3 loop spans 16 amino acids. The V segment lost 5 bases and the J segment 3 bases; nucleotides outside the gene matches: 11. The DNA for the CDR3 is TGTGCCAGTAGTCGTACAGGGGGCCGGAAACTCTACGAGCAGTACTTC. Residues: CASSRTGGRKLYEQYF.

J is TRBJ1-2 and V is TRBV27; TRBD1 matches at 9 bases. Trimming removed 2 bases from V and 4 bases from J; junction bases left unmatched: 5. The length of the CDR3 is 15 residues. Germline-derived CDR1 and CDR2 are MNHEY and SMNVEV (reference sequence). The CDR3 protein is CASSLRQGVTYGYTF. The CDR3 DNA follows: TGTGCCAGCAGTTTAAGACAGGGGGTGACCTATGGCTACACCTTC.